This paragraph reports one T cell receptor (beta chain). The CDR3 length is 13 residues. Trimming at V came to 3 bases and at J to 8 bases, leaving 5 bases not matched to a gene. Germline CDR1 and CDR2: SGHNT and YENEEA. This record belongs to a study of blood T cell repertoires in COVID-19. On the study more broadly: Acute-phase and convalescent COVID-19 samples originated in the United States, Italy and Spain. PBMCs, B-cell-depleted T cells, or T cells provided the cDNA or gDNA that made up the material.

Under the authors' procedure: Quantification of nucleated cells was approximated via reference gene primer amplification. TCRdb's table, derived via immunoSEQ multiplex PCR, lists solely in-frame clones and lacks some. That table supplies the V and J calls and clone size; D and trimming were determined from the DNA. The sample contains roughly 240,000 clones, about 85% of which appear only once. The sequenced material came from peripheral blood. This clonotype originated in a man younger than 30 with active or convalescent COVID-19. The chain couples TRBV11-3 to TRBJ1-2; 8 positions agree with TRBD1. CDR3 sequence (DNA): TGTGCCAGCAGCTTTGCAGGGGGCCGAGGCTACACCTTC. Translation gives CASSFAGGRGYTF.